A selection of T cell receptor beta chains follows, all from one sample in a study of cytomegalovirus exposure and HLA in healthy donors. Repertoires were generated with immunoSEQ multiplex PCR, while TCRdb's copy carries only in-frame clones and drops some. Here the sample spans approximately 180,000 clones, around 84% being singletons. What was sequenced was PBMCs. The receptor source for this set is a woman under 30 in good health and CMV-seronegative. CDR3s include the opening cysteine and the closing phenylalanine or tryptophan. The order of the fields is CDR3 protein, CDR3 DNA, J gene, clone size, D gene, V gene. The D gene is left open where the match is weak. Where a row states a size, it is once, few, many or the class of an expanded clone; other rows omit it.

CASSIQAIAYEQYF,TGTGCCAGCAGTATACAGGCTATCGCCTACGAGCAGTACTTC,TRBJ2-7,-,-,TRBV7-2
CASSPYRGDGYTF,TGCGCCAGCAGCCCGTACAGGGGTGACGGCTACACCTTC,TRBJ1-2,-,TRBD1,TRBV5-1
CASSSGRVPNTGELFF,TGTGCCAGTAGTAGCGGGAGGGTACCGAACACCGGGGAGCTGTTTTTT,TRBJ2-2,-,TRBD2,TRBV19
CASSLVSGQISEAFF,TGTGCCAGCAGCTTAGTCAGTGGACAGATATCTGAAGCTTTCTTT,TRBJ1-1,-,-,TRBV7-6
CASSPEGRGNEQFF,TGTGCCAGTAGTCCGGAGGGTAGGGGCAATGAGCAGTTCTTC,TRBJ2-1,-,-,TRBV19
CASSLGWQGASYNEQFF,TGCGCCAGCAGCTTGGGTTGGCAGGGGGCATCCTACAATGAGCAGTTCTTC,TRBJ2-1,-,TRBD1,TRBV5-1
CASRSHQGPRNTEAFF,TGTGCCAGCAGAAGCCACCAGGGGCCCCGGAACACTGAAGCTTTCTTT,TRBJ1-1,-,-,TRBV6-6
CANPRGTDTQYF,TGTGCCAACCCTCGAGGGACAGATACGCAGTATTTT,TRBJ2-3,-,-,TRBV5-6
CASSLRGRPYEQYF,TGTGCCAGCAGCCTCAGGGGGCGTCCCTACGAGCAGTACTTC,TRBJ2-7,-,TRBD1,TRBV5-4
CASSGIAGGPNEQFF,TGTGCCAGCAGCGGAATAGCGGGGGGGCCCAATGAGCAGTTCTTC,TRBJ2-1,once,TRBD2,TRBV27
CASSEFSFSNQPQHF,TGTGCCAGCAGTGAATTCAGTTTTAGCAATCAGCCCCAGCATTTT,TRBJ1-5,-,-,TRBV6-1
CASRDSGGRTEAFF,TGTGCCAGCAGAGACAGCGGGGGTCGCACTGAAGCTTTCTTT,TRBJ1-1,-,-,TRBV2
CSVGPGGGGTDTQYF,TGCAGCGTTGGCCCGGGGGGCGGAGGCACAGATACGCAGTATTTT,TRBJ2-3,-,-,TRBV29-1
CASSRSSAETQYF,TGTGCCAGCAGCCGTAGTAGCGCAGAGACCCAGTACTTC,TRBJ2-5,-,-,TRBV27
CASSRGRGVSQPQHF,TGTGCCAGCAGCAGGGGCAGGGGGGTTTCGCAGCCCCAGCATTTT,TRBJ1-5,-,TRBD1,TRBV19
CASSFQMGSWRKSRTQYF,TGTGCCAGCAGCTTTCAAATGGGGTCCTGGAGGAAGAGTCGGACCCAGTACTTC,TRBJ2-5,few,-,TRBV5-6
CAISQVPEYEQYF,TGTGCCATCTCCCAGGTTCCCGAGTACGAGCAGTACTTC,TRBJ2-7,-,-,TRBV10-3
CASSEFQGAREKLFF,TGCGCCAGCAGTGAGTTCCAGGGGGCGAGGGAAAAACTGTTTTTT,TRBJ1-4,-,TRBD1,TRBV10-1
CAISPTSGSSYEQYF,TGTGCCATCAGTCCTACTAGCGGTAGCTCCTACGAGCAGTACTTC,TRBJ2-7,-,TRBD2,TRBV10-3
CASSLRGQAGLALNTGELFF,TGTGCCAGCAGCTTAAGGGGACAGGCGGGACTAGCTTTGAACACCGGGGAGCTGTTTTTT,TRBJ2-2,-,-,TRBV7-3
CASSPGSPGAGGYTF,TGTGCCAGCTCACCAGGGTCCCCTGGAGCGGGCGGCTACACCTTC,TRBJ1-2,-,-,TRBV18
CASSESAHYGYTF,TGCGCCAGCAGTGAGTCGGCCCACTATGGCTACACCTTC,TRBJ1-2,-,-,TRBV10-2
CASSQEQGAYEQYF,TGTGCCAGCAGCCAAGAGCAGGGCGCCTACGAGCAGTACTTC,TRBJ2-7,-,-,TRBV9
CASSLTGTDHYGYTF,TGTGCCAGCAGCTTGACCGGGACAGACCACTATGGCTACACCTTC,TRBJ1-2,-,TRBD1,TRBV5-5
CASSLLGAETQYF,TGTGCCAGCAGCCTCCTAGGGGCAGAGACCCAGTACTTC,TRBJ2-5,-,-,TRBV7-9
CASSVGQGIGEQFF,TGCGCCAGCAGCGTGGGACAGGGGATCGGTGAGCAGTTCTTC,TRBJ2-1,-,TRBD1,TRBV5-1
CASSLWTGSYGEQYF,TGTGCCAGCAGTTTATGGACTGGATCGTACGGCGAGCAGTACTTC,TRBJ2-7,-,-,TRBV28
CASSPRAGPREGYTF,TGTGCCAGCAGCCCACGGGCGGGCCCGAGGGAGGGCTACACCTTC,TRBJ1-2,once,-,TRBV7-2
CANPGRGTPQFGDTQYF,TGCGCCAACCCGGGGCGGGGGACACCTCAATTCGGAGATACGCAGTATTTT,TRBJ2-3,once,-,TRBV10-1
CASSPPGGADTQYF,TGTGCCAGCTCACCACCGGGCGGGGCAGATACGCAGTATTTT,TRBJ2-3,-,-,TRBV18
CASRSGTGGLVMVGYGYTF,TGTGCCAGCAGATCCGGGACAGGGGGACTTGTCATGGTAGGCTATGGCTACACCTTC,TRBJ1-2,-,TRBD1,TRBV5-5
CASSPNEMGMKEGRRNYEQYF,TGCGCCAGCAGTCCAAACGAGATGGGAATGAAAGAGGGCCGAAGGAACTACGAGCAGTACTTC,TRBJ2-7,-,-,TRBV23-1
CASSLGLQSNQPQHF,TGTGCCAGCAGCTTAGGTCTACAGAGTAATCAGCCCCAGCATTTT,TRBJ1-5,-,-,TRBV7-8
CASLEMVRLNTEAFF,TGTGCCAGCCTCGAGATGGTACGTTTGAACACTGAAGCTTTCTTT,TRBJ1-1,-,-,TRBV6-1
CASSRLTGQLNTEAFF,TGTGCCAGCAGCCGGCTGACGGGACAGCTCAACACTGAAGCTTTCTTT,TRBJ1-1,-,TRBD1,TRBV14
CASSIADRGKNEQFF,TGTGCCAGTAGTATCGCGGACAGGGGGAAAAATGAGCAGTTCTTC,TRBJ2-1,-,TRBD1,TRBV19
CAWKRETQYF,TGTGCCTGGAAGCGAGAGACCCAGTACTTC,TRBJ2-5,-,-,TRBV30
CASSFIVARDGQYF,TGTGCCAGCAGCTTCATTGTTGCCAGGGATGGGCAGTACTTC,TRBJ2-7,once,-,TRBV5-6
CASSLSGSGNTIYF,TGCGCCAGCAGCTTATCGGGCTCTGGAAACACCATATATTTT,TRBJ1-3,-,-,TRBV5-1
CASSLQGARETQYF,TGTGCCAGCAGCCTACAGGGGGCTCGGGAGACCCAGTACTTC,TRBJ2-5,-,TRBD1,TRBV5-5
CATTADRGTEAFF,TGTGCCACCACCGCGGACAGAGGGACTGAAGCTTTCTTT,TRBJ1-1,-,-,TRBV15
CASSETVLGNSPLHF,TGTGCCAGCAGTGAGACAGTGCTGGGGAATTCACCCCTCCACTTT,TRBJ1-6,-,-,TRBV6-1
CASSLQDYGYTF,TGTGCCAGCAGCTTGCAGGATTATGGCTACACCTTC,TRBJ1-2,-,-,TRBV7-8
CASSILVAGAYNSPLHF,TGTGCCAGTAGTATACTCGTAGCAGGGGCTTATAATTCACCCCTCCACTTT,TRBJ1-6,-,-,TRBV19
CASSDSGQGARTKNIQYF,TGTGCCAGCAGTGATTCTGGACAGGGGGCGCGGACCAAAAACATTCAGTACTTC,TRBJ2-4,-,TRBD1,TRBV6-1
CASSPRRQGLGEQYF,TGTGCCAGCAGCCCCCGACGACAGGGATTAGGAGAGCAGTACTTC,TRBJ2-5,-,TRBD1,TRBV28
CATRHSGTDTQYF,TGTGCTACCCGCCATAGCGGCACAGATACGCAGTATTTT,TRBJ2-3,-,-,TRBV12-5
CASSWLAGLETQYF,TGTGCCAGCAGCTGGCTAGCGGGCTTGGAGACCCAGTACTTC,TRBJ2-5,-,TRBD2,TRBV7-2
CASSVGRYEQYF,TGTGCCAGTAGTGTGGGCCGCTACGAGCAGTACTTC,TRBJ2-7,-,-,TRBV19
CASSLPGSYNEQFF,TGTGCCAGCAGCTTACCAGGATCCTACAATGAGCAGTTCTTC,TRBJ2-1,-,-,TRBV7-6